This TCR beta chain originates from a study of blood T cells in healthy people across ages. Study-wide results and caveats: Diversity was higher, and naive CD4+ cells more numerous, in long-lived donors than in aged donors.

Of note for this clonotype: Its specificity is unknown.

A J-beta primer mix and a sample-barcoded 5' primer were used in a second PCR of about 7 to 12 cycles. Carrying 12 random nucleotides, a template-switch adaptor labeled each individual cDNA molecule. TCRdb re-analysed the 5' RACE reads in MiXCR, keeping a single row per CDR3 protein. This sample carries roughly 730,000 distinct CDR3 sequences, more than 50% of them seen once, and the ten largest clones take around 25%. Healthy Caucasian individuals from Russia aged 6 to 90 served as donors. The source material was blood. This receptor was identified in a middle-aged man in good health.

The CDR3 sequence is CASSFGGLRSDGYTF. For the CDR3, the DNA is TGTGCCAGCAGCTTTGGAGGGCTCCGGTCGGATGGCTACACCTTC. The chain employs TRBV7-9 and TRBJ1-2; no firm D call. Germline CDR1 reads SEHNR; CDR2 reads FQNEAQ (reference sequence). The CDR3 totals 15 residues. Deletions cut 3 bases from V and 6 bases from J, with 17 bases between.